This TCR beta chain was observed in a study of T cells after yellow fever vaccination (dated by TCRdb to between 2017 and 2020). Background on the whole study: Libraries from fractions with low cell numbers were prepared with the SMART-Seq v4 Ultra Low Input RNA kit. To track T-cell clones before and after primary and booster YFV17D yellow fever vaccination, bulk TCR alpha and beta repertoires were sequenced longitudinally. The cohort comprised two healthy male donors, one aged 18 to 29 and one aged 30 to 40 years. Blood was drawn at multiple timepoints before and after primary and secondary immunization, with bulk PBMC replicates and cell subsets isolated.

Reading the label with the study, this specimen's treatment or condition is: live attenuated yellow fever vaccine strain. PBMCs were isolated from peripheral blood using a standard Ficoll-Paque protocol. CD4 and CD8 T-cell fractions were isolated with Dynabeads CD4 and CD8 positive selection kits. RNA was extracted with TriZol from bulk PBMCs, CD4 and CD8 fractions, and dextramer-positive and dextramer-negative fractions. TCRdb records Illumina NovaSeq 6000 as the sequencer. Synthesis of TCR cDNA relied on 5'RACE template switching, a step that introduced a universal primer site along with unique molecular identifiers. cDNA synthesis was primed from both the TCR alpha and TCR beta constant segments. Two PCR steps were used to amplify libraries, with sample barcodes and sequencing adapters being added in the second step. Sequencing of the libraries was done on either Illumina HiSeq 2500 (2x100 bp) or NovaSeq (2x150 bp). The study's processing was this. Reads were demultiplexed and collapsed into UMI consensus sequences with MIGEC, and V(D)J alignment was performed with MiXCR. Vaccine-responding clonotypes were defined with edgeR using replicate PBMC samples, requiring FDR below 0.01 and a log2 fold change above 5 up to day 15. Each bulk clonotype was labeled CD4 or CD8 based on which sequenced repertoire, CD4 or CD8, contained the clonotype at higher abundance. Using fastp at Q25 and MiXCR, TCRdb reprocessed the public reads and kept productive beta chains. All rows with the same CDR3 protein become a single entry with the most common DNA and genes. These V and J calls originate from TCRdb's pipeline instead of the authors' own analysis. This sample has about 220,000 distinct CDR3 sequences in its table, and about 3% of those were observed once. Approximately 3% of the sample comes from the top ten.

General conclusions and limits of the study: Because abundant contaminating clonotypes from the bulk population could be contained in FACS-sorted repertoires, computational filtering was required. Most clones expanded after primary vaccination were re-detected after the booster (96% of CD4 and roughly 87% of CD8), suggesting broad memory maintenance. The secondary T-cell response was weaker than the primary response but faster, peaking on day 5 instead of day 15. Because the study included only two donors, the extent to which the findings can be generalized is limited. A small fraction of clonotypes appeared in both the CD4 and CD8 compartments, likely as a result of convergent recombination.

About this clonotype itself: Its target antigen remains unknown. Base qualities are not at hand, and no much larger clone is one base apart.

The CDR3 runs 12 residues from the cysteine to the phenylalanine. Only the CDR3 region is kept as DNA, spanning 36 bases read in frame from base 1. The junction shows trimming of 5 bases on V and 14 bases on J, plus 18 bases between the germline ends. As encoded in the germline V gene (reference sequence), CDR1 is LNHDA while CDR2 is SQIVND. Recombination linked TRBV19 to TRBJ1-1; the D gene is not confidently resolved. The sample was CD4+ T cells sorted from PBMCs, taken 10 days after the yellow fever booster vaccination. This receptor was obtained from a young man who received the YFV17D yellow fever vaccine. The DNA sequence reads TGTGCCAGTAGTGCCCTGGGAGGGAGAGGCTTCTTT. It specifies CASSALGGRGFF.